The T cell receptor (beta chain) described here comes from a study of CD8 T cells in Susac syndrome. Findings and caveats of the study: As the study acknowledged, the number of individuals in its TCR sequencing and HLA analysis was relatively small.

From blood CD8+ and CD4+ T cells, the TCR beta chain was sequenced. Negative isolation yielded CD8+ and CD4+ T cells; FACS enriched TEMRA cells. The CDR3 has 20 residues. V was shortened by 5 bases and J by 0 bases, with 26 bases between the two germline ends. CDR1 is SGHAT, CDR2 FQDESV, per germline (reference sequence). Comments on this clonotype: What it binds is not known.

The RNA input was about 0.5 to 1 ug, and it was reverse transcribed with random hexamers. TCRdb ran MiXCR on the immunoSEQ multiplex PCR reads and lists one entry per CDR3 protein. The table includes tens of thousands of distinct CDR3 sequences, more than 85% detected once. The TCR was taken from a human donor in good health. Sequenced sample: CD8+ T cells from PBMCs. V is TRBV11-1 and J is TRBJ2-1; D not resolved. CDR3 nucleotide sequence: TGTGCCAGCAGCGACTCCCAGTCAGGTCTCCAATGGAGCTCCTACAATGAGCAGTTCTTC. Protein product: CASSDSQSGLQWSSYNEQFF. The entire variable domain, with the rest obtained from reference TRBV11-1 and TRBJ2-1, is as follows: EAEVAQSPRYKITEKSQAVAFWCDPISGHATLYWYRQILGQGPELLVQFQDESVVDDSQLPKDRFSAERLKGVDSTLKIQPAELGDSAMYLCASSDSQSGLQWSSYNEQFFGPGTRLTVL.